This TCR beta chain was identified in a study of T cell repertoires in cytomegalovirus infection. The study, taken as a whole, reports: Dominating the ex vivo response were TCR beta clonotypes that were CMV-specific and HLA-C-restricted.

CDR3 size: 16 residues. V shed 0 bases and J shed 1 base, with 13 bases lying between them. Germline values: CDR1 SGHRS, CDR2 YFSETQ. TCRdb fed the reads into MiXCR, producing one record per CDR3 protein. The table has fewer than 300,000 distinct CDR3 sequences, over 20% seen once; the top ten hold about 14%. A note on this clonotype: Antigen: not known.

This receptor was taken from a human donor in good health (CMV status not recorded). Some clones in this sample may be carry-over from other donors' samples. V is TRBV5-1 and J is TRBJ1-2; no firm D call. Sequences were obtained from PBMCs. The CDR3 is CASSLGRGGYNYGYTF. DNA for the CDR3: TGCGCCAGCAGCTTGGGTAGAGGCGGATATAACTATGGCTACACCTTC.